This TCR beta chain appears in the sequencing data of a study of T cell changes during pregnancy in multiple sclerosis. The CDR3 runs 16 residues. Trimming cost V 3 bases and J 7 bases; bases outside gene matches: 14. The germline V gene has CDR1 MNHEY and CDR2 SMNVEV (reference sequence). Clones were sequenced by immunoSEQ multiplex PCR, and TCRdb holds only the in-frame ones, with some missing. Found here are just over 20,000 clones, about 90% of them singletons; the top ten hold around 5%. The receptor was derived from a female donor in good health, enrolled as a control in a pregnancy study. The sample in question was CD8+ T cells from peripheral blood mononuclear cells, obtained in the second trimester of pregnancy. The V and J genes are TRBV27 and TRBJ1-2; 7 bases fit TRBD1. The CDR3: CASSFKATGHFGGYTF. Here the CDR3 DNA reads TGTGCCAGCAGTTTTAAAGCGACAGGGCATTTTGGTGGCTACACCTTC.